This entry lists 20 T cell receptor beta chains sequenced from one sample in a study of response to subunit inactivated influenza vaccine. TCRdb processed the RT-PCR reads anew with MiXCR; each CDR3 protein has one entry. This table has 500,000 to 600,000 distinct CDR3 sequences, 12% appearing once. Sequencing used PBMCs from blood, obtained on the day of vaccination. The source of these receptors is a man aged 50 to 59 who received an inactivated influenza vaccine.

The chain has TRBV18 and TRBJ2-7; D unclear. Germline CDR1 KGHSH, CDR2 LQKENI. V dropped 1 base and J dropped 7 bases, with 11 bases sitting between them. The CDR3 spans 13 residues. The CDR3 sequence: CASSPLAMGEQYF. The CDR3 DNA follows: TGTGCCAGCTCACCACTCGCAATGGGGGAGCAGTACTTC.

The DNA for the CDR3 is TGCGCCAGCTTTTCAGGCACAGATACGCAGTATTTT. This codes for CASFSGTDTQYF. The V gene is TRBV5-1, the J gene TRBJ2-3, with D uncertain. This CDR3 has 12 amino acids. Trimming took off 7 bases at V and 1 base at J, with 7 bases between the two ends. Germline-derived CDR1 and CDR2 are SGHRS and YFSETQ.

This clonotype was detected a few times. The CDR3 spells CASSQGVKNEQFF. In DNA, the CDR3 is TGTGCCAGCAGTCAGGGGGTTAAGAATGAGCAGTTCTTC. The chain combines TRBV9 with TRBJ2-1; 7 bases map to TRBD1. CDR3 length: 13 residues. The ends lost 5 bases at V and 7 bases at J; junction bases unmatched: 6. The germline V gene encodes CDR1 SGDLS and CDR2 YYNGEE.

The chain is built from TRBV11-2 and TRBJ2-1; 13 bases agree with TRBD2. J lost 8 bases, V lost 5 bases, and 9 bases had no gene match. This CDR3 is 16 amino acids long. Per the germline V gene, CDR1 is SGHAT and CDR2 is FQNNGV. Here the CDR3 DNA reads TGTGCCAGCAGCCCTATCGGGACTAGCGGGATCTATGAGCAGTTCTTC. This gives the protein CASSPIGTSGIYEQFF.

The chain carries TRBV29-1 and TRBJ2-1, with D tentatively TRBD1 (6 bases). Between the trimmed V and J ends, which lost 7 bases and 7 bases, there was a span of 20 bases. Germline V gives CDR1 SQVTM, CDR2 ANQGSEA. The CDR3 totals 14 residues. CDR3 in amino acids: CSAYPTGQKNEQFF. Here the CDR3 DNA reads TGCAGCGCCTACCCGACAGGCCAGAAGAATGAGCAGTTCTTC.

This clonotype has ten or more counts. The chain joins TRBV10-3 to TRBJ1-5; TRBD1 aligns across 12 bases. Losses at the gene ends were 5 bases for V and 4 bases for J; bases not matched to a gene: 9. The CDR3 extends over 17 amino acids. Per germline, CDR1 ENHRY and CDR2 SYGVKD. CDR3 sequence: CAISLGTGGEGNQPQHF. CDR3 nucleotide sequence: TGTGCCATCAGTCTGGGGACAGGGGGCGAGGGAAATCAGCCCCAGCATTTT.

Only a few counts were recorded for this clonotype. This chain links TRBV12-3 or TRBV12-4 with TRBJ2-3; D call uncertain. The germline V and J ends were trimmed by 3 bases and 0 bases, with 10 bases remaining between them. The CDR3 runs 15 residues. The CDR3 loop reads CASSFEHTSTDTQYF. CDR3 DNA sequence: TGTGCCAGCAGTTTCGAACACACTAGCACAGATACGCAGTATTTT.

This clonotype has a handful of counts. J is TRBJ2-7 and V is TRBV7-2; TRBD1 agrees at 12 bases. Germline values: CDR1 SGHTA, CDR2 FQGNSA. This CDR3 region has 16 residues. V dropped 4 bases and J dropped 4; count of bases not matched to a gene: 8. Here the CDR3 DNA reads TGTGCCAGCAGCTGGGATTCGGGACAGGGGGCTTACGAGCAGTACTTC. It translates to CASSWDSGQGAYEQYF.

This clonotype was seen repeatedly, ten times or more. The chain carries TRBV11-1 and TRBJ2-7; the D gene is possibly TRBD2 (6 bases). This CDR3 has 15 residues. CDR1 is SGHAT, CDR2 FQDESV, per germline (reference sequence). The germline V and J ends were trimmed by 3 bases and 2 bases, with 14 bases remaining between them. CDR3 amino acids: CASSFFRDLAYEQYF. The CDR3 coding sequence is TGTGCCAGCAGCTTCTTTCGGGACTTAGCCTACGAGCAGTACTTC. Full variable domain (rest looked up from reference TRBV11-1 and TRBJ2-7): EAEVAQSPRYKITEKSQAVAFWCDPISGHATLYWYRQILGQGPELLVQFQDESVVDDSQLPKDRFSAERLKGVDSTLKIQPAELGDSAMYLCASSFFRDLAYEQYFGPGTRLTVT.

This clonotype has more than one count but fewer than ten. The V gene is TRBV20-1, the J gene TRBJ2-7; 12 positions agree with TRBD1. The CDR3 has 16 amino acids. Germline lookup yields CDR1 DFQATT and CDR2 SNEGSKA (reference sequence). V shed 6 bases and J 0 bases; nucleotides not matched to a gene: 9. The CDR3 nucleotides are TGCAGTGCCTCCGGGACAGGGGGCCTCAGCTCCTACGAGCAGTACTTC. Translated: CSASGTGGLSSYEQYF.

The gene calls are TRBV27 and TRBJ1-4; perhaps TRBD1 as D (5 bases). Looked up from germline, CDR1 is MNHEY and CDR2 is SMNVEV (reference sequence). Deletions cut 4 bases from V and 8 bases from J, with 14 bases between. This CDR3 has 14 amino acids. In nucleotides, the CDR3 is TGTGCCAGCAGTTCCCGGGACGGCGGAGAAAAACTGTTTTTT. Its translation: CASSSRDGGEKLFF.

The chain carries TRBV4-3 and TRBJ2-3; no clear D. Germline CDR1 LGHNA, CDR2 YSLEER. CDR3 length: 14 residues. V lost 4 bases to trimming and J lost 5 bases, with 13 bases between them. The CDR3 DNA sequence: TGCGCCAGCAGCCGAACGCTTGTGGAAGATACGCAGTATTTT. Its translation: CASSRTLVEDTQYF.

The V call is TRBV27, the J call TRBJ2-7, with D tentatively TRBD2 (6 bases). Looked up from germline, CDR1 is MNHEY and CDR2 is SMNVEV (reference sequence). V was cut by 3 bases and J by 2 bases, with 11 bases left in between. This CDR3 region has 14 residues. In DNA form, the CDR3 reads TGTGCCAGCAGTTTCGGACTAAATACCTACGAGCAGTACTTC. It encodes CASSFGLNTYEQYF.

This clonotype was picked up a small number of times. The CDR3 loop reads CASRRDFSNQPQHF. The CDR3 DNA reads as TGTGCCAGCAGAAGGGACTTTAGCAATCAGCCCCAGCATTTT. The chain recombines TRBV28 with TRBJ1-5, with TRBD1 as a possible D gene (5 bases). V lost 6 bases, J lost 0 bases, and 9 bases lay in between. Germline V CDR1 and CDR2: MDHEN, SYDVKM. This CDR3 has 14 residues.

The V and J genes are TRBV5-1 and TRBJ2-3; D possibly corresponds to TRBD1 (6 bases). This CDR3 comprises 15 residues. Germline CDR1 SGHRS, CDR2 YFSETQ. V was shortened by 3 bases and J by 6 bases, with 17 bases between the two germline ends. CDR3 sequence (DNA): TGCGCCAGCAGCTCTCAACAGGGTTTTTCGGATACGCAGTATTTT. Its protein is CASSSQQGFSDTQYF.

This clonotype was recorded a few times. The chain recombines TRBV27 with TRBJ2-1; no definite D call. Germline CDR1 and CDR2: MNHEY and SMNVEV (reference sequence). V was pared by 5 bases and J by 2 bases, with 10 bases between. The CDR3 runs to 14 residues. The CDR3 DNA follows: TGTGCCAGCAGTACGTTACGGACCTACAATGAGCAGTTCTTC. Residues: CASSTLRTYNEQFF.

This clonotype was seen ten or more times. The chain has TRBV2 and TRBJ1-1; 7 positions match TRBD1. Germline assignment: CDR1 SNHLY and CDR2 FYNNEI. This CDR3 is 14 amino acids long. Losses at the gene ends were 5 bases for V and 3 bases for J; bases not matched to a gene: 6. The CDR3 sequence: CASSLTGRDTEAFF. CDR3 DNA sequence: TGTGCCAGCAGTTTGACAGGGAGGGACACTGAAGCTTTCTTT. The whole variable domain, filled in from reference TRBV2 and TRBJ1-1, reads EPEVTQTPSHQVTQMGQEVILRCVPISNHLYFYWYRQILGQKVEFLVSFYNNEISEKSEIFDDQFSVERPDGSNFTLKIRSTKLEDSAMYFCASSLTGRDTEAFFGQGTRLTVV.

The CDR3 coding sequence is TGTGCCAGCAGTGGGGTCGGGTTCGGCGGCTACACCTTC. Protein product: CASSGVGFGGYTF. This chain links TRBV12-3 or TRBV12-4 with TRBJ1-2; D remains unclear. This CDR3 is built from 13 residues. The V end was cut by 5 bases, the J end by 8 bases, with 15 bases between.

This clonotype has just a few counts. The chain links TRBV14 to TRBJ2-7, with D hard to call. Germline V CDR1 and CDR2: SGHDN, FVKESK. This CDR3 contains 16 residues. Trimming cost V 0 bases and J 2 bases, with 14 bases left between them. CDR3 residues: CASSQDVGQRAYEQYF. Here the CDR3 DNA reads TGTGCCAGCAGCCAAGATGTAGGGCAGAGAGCCTACGAGCAGTACTTC.

This clonotype was counted only a few times. This chain joins TRBV30 and TRBJ1-1; D not certain. The V gene lost 5 bases and the J gene lost 6 bases, with 13 bases spanning the gap. Germline V gives CDR1 GTSNPN, CDR2 SVGIG (reference sequence). The CDR3 consists of 12 residues. CDR3 protein: CAWAGGSSEAFF. DNA for the CDR3: TGTGCCTGGGCTGGTGGGTCCTCTGAAGCTTTCTTT.